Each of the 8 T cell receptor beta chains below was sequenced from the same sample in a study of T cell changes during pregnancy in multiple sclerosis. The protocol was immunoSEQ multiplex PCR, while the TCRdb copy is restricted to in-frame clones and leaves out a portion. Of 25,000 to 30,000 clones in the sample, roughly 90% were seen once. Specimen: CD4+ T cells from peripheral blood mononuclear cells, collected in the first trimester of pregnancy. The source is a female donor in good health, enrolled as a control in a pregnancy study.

CDR3: CASSATPPGLDVTDTQYF. In DNA, the CDR3 is TGTGCCAGCAGTGCAACCCCTCCGGGACTAGATGTCACAGATACGCAGTATTTT. The J gene is TRBJ2-3, the V gene TRBV6-1; TRBD2 agrees at 8 bases. CDR1 and CDR2 from the germline V gene are MNHNS and SASEGT. J gave up 2 bases and V 4 bases, and 14 bases lay outside the gene matches. The CDR3 spans 18 residues.

In nucleotides, the CDR3 is TGTGCCAGCAGCCTCCTTGCGGGGGGGCGGACAGATACGCAGTATTTT. This sequence encodes CASSLLAGGRTDTQYF. V is TRBV5-4 and J is TRBJ2-3; 9 positions match TRBD2. Germline V gene sequence: CDR1 SGHNT, CDR2 YYREEE (reference sequence). V shed 4 bases, J shed 3 bases, and the junction held 9 bases outside the gene matches. This CDR3 has 16 amino acids. Variable domain in full (rest from reference TRBV5-4 and TRBJ2-3): ETGVTQSPTHLIKTRGQQVTLRCSSQSGHNTVSWYQQALGQGPQFIFQYYREEENGRGNFPPRFSGLQFPNYSSELNVNALELDDSALYLCASSLLAGGRTDTQYFGPGTRLTVL.

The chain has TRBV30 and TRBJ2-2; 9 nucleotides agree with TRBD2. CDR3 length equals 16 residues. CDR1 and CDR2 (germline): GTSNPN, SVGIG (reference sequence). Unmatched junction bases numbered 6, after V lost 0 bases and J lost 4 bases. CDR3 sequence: CAWSVLAGGLTGELFF. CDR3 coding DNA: TGTGCCTGGAGTGTACTCGCGGGGGGGCTCACCGGGGAGCTGTTTTTT.

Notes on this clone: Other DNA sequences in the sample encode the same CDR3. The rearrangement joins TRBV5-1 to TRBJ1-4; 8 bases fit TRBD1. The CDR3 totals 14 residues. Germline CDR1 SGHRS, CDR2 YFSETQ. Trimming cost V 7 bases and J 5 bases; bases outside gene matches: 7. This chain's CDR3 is CASGQTGDNEKLFF. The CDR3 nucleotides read TGCGCCAGCGGGCAGACAGGGGACAATGAAAAACTGTTTTTT. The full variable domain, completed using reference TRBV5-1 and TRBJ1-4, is KAGVTQTPRYLIKTRGQQVTLSCSPISGHRSVSWYQQTPGQGLQFLFEYFSETQRNKGNFPGRFSGRQFSNSRSEMNVSTLELGDSALYLCASGQTGDNEKLFFGSGTQLSVL.

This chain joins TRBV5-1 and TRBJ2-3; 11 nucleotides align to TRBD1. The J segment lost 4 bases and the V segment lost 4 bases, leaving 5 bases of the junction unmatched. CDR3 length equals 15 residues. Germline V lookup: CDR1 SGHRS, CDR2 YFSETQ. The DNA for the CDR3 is TGCGCCAGCAGCGCGCGGACAGGGGGCGCAGATACGCAGTATTTT. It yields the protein CASSARTGGADTQYF.

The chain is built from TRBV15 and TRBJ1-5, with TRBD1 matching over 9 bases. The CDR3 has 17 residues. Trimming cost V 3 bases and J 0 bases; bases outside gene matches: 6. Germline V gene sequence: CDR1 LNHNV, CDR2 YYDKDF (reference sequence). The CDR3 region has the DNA TGTGCCACCAGCAGGAGGGACAGGGCCTATAGCAATCAGCCCCAGCATTTT. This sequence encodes CATSRRDRAYSNQPQHF.

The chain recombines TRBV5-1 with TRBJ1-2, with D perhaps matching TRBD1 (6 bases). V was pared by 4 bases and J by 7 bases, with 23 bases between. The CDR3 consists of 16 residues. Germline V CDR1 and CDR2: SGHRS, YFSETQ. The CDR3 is CASSPAGGGTASGYTF. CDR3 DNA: TGCGCCAGCAGCCCTGCGGGGGGCGGAACGGCCAGTGGCTACACCTTC. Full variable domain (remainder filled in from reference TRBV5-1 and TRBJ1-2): KAGVTQTPRYLIKTRGQQVTLSCSPISGHRSVSWYQQTPGQGLQFLFEYFSETQRNKGNFPGRFSGRQFSNSRSEMNVSTLELGDSALYLCASSPAGGGTASGYTFGSGTRLTVV.

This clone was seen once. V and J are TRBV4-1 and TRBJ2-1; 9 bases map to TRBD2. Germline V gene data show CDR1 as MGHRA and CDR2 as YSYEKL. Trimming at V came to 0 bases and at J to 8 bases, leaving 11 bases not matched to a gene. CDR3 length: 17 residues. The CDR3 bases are TGCGCCAGCAGCCAAGATCCCCCCCGCGGGGGGGCGGATGAGCAGTTCTTC. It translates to CASSQDPPRGGADEQFF.